This record looks at one T cell receptor (beta chain) sequence and its context. Its antigen is not identified. The sample is drawn from a study of T-cell memory formation after mild COVID-19. Turning to the study itself: Largely, TCR clusters stayed within a single donor. Overall study results and limits: Detection of some responders pre-infection suggested pre-existing cross-reactive memory T cells participated.

From 5'RACE with constant-segment primers came TCR alpha and TCR beta cDNA libraries that carried sample barcodes and UMIs. TCRdb fed the 5' RACE reads into MiXCR, producing one record per CDR3 protein. The sample lists around 310,000 distinct CDR3 sequences, more than 20% occurring once. In germline, CDR1 is LNHDA, CDR2 SQIVND (reference sequence). Between the trimmed V and J ends, which lost 8 bases and 8 bases, there was a span of 18 bases. The CDR3 consists of 13 residues. The sequence was obtained from a man aged 18 to 29 who had mild COVID-19 (a few samples of this study predate the infection). Cell type and time point are not known. This sequence joins TRBV19 and TRBJ1-2; D gene unclear. The sequencing sample was made of PBMCs or a T cell subset sorted from them (not recorded which). CDR3 in DNA: TGTGCCAGTGATTATAATGGTTTTGGAGGCTACACCTTC. This gives the protein CASDYNGFGGYTF.